This is a list of T cell receptor beta chains from one sample in a study of Graves' ophthalmopathy and Graves' hyperthyroidism. Via MiXCR, TCRdb re-called the multiplex PCR reads, giving one row per CDR3 protein. The sample holds roughly 610,000 distinct CDR3 sequences, 20% to 25% seen once. Sequenced sample: peripheral blood. These receptors were obtained from a woman aged 18-30 years with stable Graves' hyperthyroidism. Some clones in this sample may be carry-over from other donors' samples. The CDR3 runs from the conserved cysteine through the conserved F or W. A D gene is named only where the DNA matches it firmly. A row's size may be missing; if present it is once, few, many or a size class.

abundance | d_gene | j_gene | v_gene | CDR3nt | CDR3aa
many | - | TRBJ2-4 | TRBV5-6 | TGTGCCAGCAGCTTGGTTCAAAAGGGGCGAGGGGTTAGAAGCAAAAACATTCAGTACTTC | CASSLVQKGRGVRSKNIQYF
- | - | TRBJ2-7 | TRBV27 | TGTGCCAGCAGCCCCATGACAGGTCCCTACGAGCAGTACTTC | CASSPMTGPYEQYF
- | - | TRBJ2-7 | TRBV11-1 | TGTGCCAGCAGTTTTCACCTGAGGGCAGGGGTCAACGAGCAGTACTTC | CASSFHLRAGVNEQYF
- | - | TRBJ1-2 | TRBV9 | TGTGCCAGCAGCGTAGGAAAGGCTAACTATGGCCACACCTTC | CASSVGKANYGHTF
many | TRBD1 | TRBJ2-5 | TRBV25-1 | TGTGCCAGCAGTGAGACCGGGACAGGGAACCAAGAGACCCAGTACTTC | CASSETGTGNQETQYF
- | TRBD2 | TRBJ2-7 | TRBV13 | TGTGCCAGCAGCCCGGGGGGACTAGCGGGAGACGAGCAGTACTTC | CASSPGGLAGDEQYF
- | - | TRBJ2-5 | TRBV12-3/TRBV12-4 | TGTGCCAGCAGCCCTACAGGCAGGGGACGGGAGACCCAGTACTTC | CASSPTGRGRETQYF
many | - | TRBJ1-2 | TRBV28 | TGTGCCAGCAGGTGGGGGTACTATGGCTACACCTTC | CASRWGYYGYTF
- | - | TRBJ1-1 | TRBV20-1 | TGCAGTGCTAGAGATAGGGCAGATGGAGAAGCTTTCTTT | CSARDRADGEAFF
few | - | TRBJ1-1 | TRBV6-2/TRBV6-3 | TGTGCCAGCAGAACTTTGGGGTGGACTGAAGCTTTCTTT | CASRTLGWTEAFF
- | - | TRBJ2-5 | TRBV6-5 | TGTGCCAGCAGTTACTCTCAGGGCCGGGAGACCCAGTACTTC | CASSYSQGRETQYF
- | TRBD1 | TRBJ2-7 | TRBV5-1 | TGCGCCAGCAGGGCAGGACAGGGGAACCACGAGCAGTACTTC | CASRAGQGNHEQYF
- | TRBD1 | TRBJ1-1 | TRBV6-1 | TGTGCCAGCAGCGACCAAGGGGGCGTTGGTGAAGCTTTCTTT | CASSDQGGVGEAFF
many | - | TRBJ2-7 | TRBV20-1 | TGCAGTGCTAGAGAGGCCCGGAGGAGCTCCTACGAGCAGTACTTC | CSAREARRSSYEQYF
- | - | TRBJ2-7 | TRBV5-1 | TGCGCCAGCAGCTCCGTTTCCAGGGGTTTCGACGAGCAGTACTTC | CASSSVSRGFDEQYF
- | - | TRBJ1-1 | TRBV30 | TGTGCCTGGAGTGTAGGGATTGAAGCTTTCTTT | CAWSVGIEAFF
- | - | TRBJ2-2 | TRBV27 | TGTGCCAGCAGTTTATCGGCGGGACCCCACTCCGCGAACACCGGGGAGCTGTTTTTT | CASSLSAGPHSANTGELFF
- | TRBD1 | TRBJ2-5 | TRBV10-3 | TGTGCCATCAGTCCGGGACAGGGGGAACAAGAGACCCAGTACTTC | CAISPGQGEQETQYF
many | TRBD2 | TRBJ2-7 | TRBV20-1 | TGCAGTGCCAGAGGACTAGCAATTGAGCAGTACTTC | CSARGLAIEQYF
few | - | TRBJ1-1 | TRBV3-1 | TGTGCCAGCAGCCGCGGGGGTAGGGTTACTGAAGCTTTCTTT | CASSRGGRVTEAFF
many | - | TRBJ1-2 | TRBV7-2 | TGTGCCAGCAGCGCAGGCGACTATGGCTACACCTTC | CASSAGDYGYTF
many | - | TRBJ1-2 | TRBV20-1 | TGCAGTGCTTCCACCCCGACAAAAAACTATGGCTACACCTTC | CSASTPTKNYGYTF
many | - | TRBJ2-5 | TRBV28 | TGTGCCAGCAGCCCCGCGGGCGGAGAGACCCAGTACTTC | CASSPAGGETQYF
- | - | TRBJ1-6 | TRBV5-1 | TGCGCCAGCAGCCTAGGGTTTCCGGATTCACCCCTCCACTTT | CASSLGFPDSPLHF
few | - | TRBJ2-7 | TRBV7-2 | TGTGCCAGCCCACCGACGGGCCTTACAACGGATGGACAGCCTAGCTCCTACGAGCAGTACTTC | CASPPTGLTTDGQPSSYEQYF
many | TRBD1 | TRBJ1-2 | TRBV24-1 | TGTGCCACCAGTGATACCCGACAGGGGACTGGCTACACCTTC | CATSDTRQGTGYTF